This T cell receptor (beta chain) is drawn from a study of cytomegalovirus exposure and HLA in healthy donors. The V gene's germline CDR1 is KGHSH and CDR2 LQKENI. Germline trimming cut 3 bases from V and 3 bases from J; bases unmatched to any gene: 2. The CDR3 contains 15 residues. Study-level points and caveats: A later analysis showed HLA-associated TCR beta chains outstripping equally common others in clonal expansion. Some segments of the V type, notably TRBV6-2 and TRBV6-3, were excluded as indistinguishable.

This clone turned up a few times. Its matching antigen is unknown. The PCR made use of 60 Vbeta and 13 Jbeta primers. The data were produced by immunoSEQ multiplex PCR, yet TCRdb's version contains in-frame clones alone and is incomplete. The top ten clones hold less than 4.5% of a sample with approximately 110,000 clones, about 68% of them seen once. The chain has TRBV18 and TRBJ2-5; 12 bases are shared with TRBD1. The sample comprised PBMCs. The TCR comes from a man aged 25 to 45 in good health and CMV-seropositive. The CDR3 DNA reads TGTGCCAGCTCACCCGGGACAGGGGGCGAAGAGACCCAGTACTTC. It specifies CASSPGTGGEETQYF.